This T cell receptor beta chain originates from a study of OX40 agonist ivuxolimab in advanced cancers. The CDR3 covers 16 residues. The V and J ends lost 4 bases and 8 bases respectively, with 21 bases between them. Per germline, CDR1 LGHNA and CDR2 YSLEER. Study conclusions and caveats: Among the least clonally expanded were partial responders at 0.1-3.0 mg/kg.

Note on this clone: Antigen specificity is unknown.

Clones were read by immunoSEQ multiplex PCR, and TCRdb kept only the in-frame ones, dropping some. The sample lists around 65,000 clones, around 89% occurring once. This sequence originates from an adult with an advanced solid tumor such as melanoma, head and neck, liver or kidney cancer. The material sequenced was CD4+ or CD8+ T cells sorted from blood, taken in a trial of the OX40 agonist ivuxolimab. V and J are TRBV4-3 and TRBJ2-1, with a weak D call TRBD2 (6 bases). DNA for the CDR3: TGCGCCAGCAGCCCAATGGGAATAGCGGTAGTCGATGAGCAGTTCTTC. Amino acids: CASSPMGIAVVDEQFF.